This T cell receptor (beta chain) was sequenced in a study of T-cell memory formation after mild COVID-19. Broader study findings: Day 15 to 85 contracting clones showed balanced CD4/CD8; later expanders leaned CD4+. Prior to infection, memory already included some responding clones, suggesting cross-reactive memory joined.

Between the trimmed V and J ends, which lost 2 bases and 4 bases, there was a span of 10 bases. The CDR3 is 14 residues long. Per germline, CDR1 SGHTA and CDR2 FQGTGA. Using its own MiXCR run on the 5' RACE reads, TCRdb lists one record per CDR3 protein. In the table there are 150,000 or so distinct CDR3 sequences, roughly 28% of which are singletons. A few counts support this clonotype. Its antigen remains unidentified. The sequencing sample was made of PBMCs or a T cell subset sorted from them (not recorded which). The sequence came from an adult woman who had mild COVID-19 (a few samples of this study predate the infection). Cell type and time point are not known. The V gene is TRBV7-3, the J gene TRBJ2-3; a weak D match, TRBD1 (5 bases). In nucleotides, the CDR3 is TGTGCCAGCAGCTTACAGGGCCCCCCAGATACGCAGTATTTT. It specifies CASSLQGPPDTQYF.